The next 10 T cell receptor beta chains were all read from a single sample in a study of blood T cell repertoires in COVID-19. Profiled with immunoSEQ multiplex PCR; TCRdb holds only in-frame clones, not every one. The sample contains about 230,000 clones, 80% to 90% of which appear only once. The sample consisted of peripheral blood. These receptors came from a man aged 50-59 years with COVID-19, enrolled during active disease.

Here the CDR3 reads CASSFGLAGVEQYF. DNA for the CDR3: TGTGCCAGTAGTTTCGGACTAGCGGGAGTCGAGCAGTACTTC. This rearrangement joins TRBV19 to TRBJ2-7; 13 nucleotides agree with TRBD2. CDR3 size: 14 residues. Germline CDR1 is LNHDA and CDR2 is SQIVND (reference sequence). V lost 5 bases and J lost 6; bases outside the gene matches: 4. The variable domain in full, with the rest retrieved from reference TRBV19 and TRBJ2-7, is DGGITQSPKYLFRKEGQNVTLSCEQNLNHDAMYWYRQDPGQGLRLIYYSQIVNDFQKGDIAEGYSVSREKKESFPLTVTSAQKNPTAFYLCASSFGLAGVEQYFGPGTRLTVT.

The chain recombines TRBV18 with TRBJ2-1; 7 bases match TRBD2. CDR1 and CDR2 (germline): KGHSH, LQKENI. With 1 base clipped from V and 4 bases from J, the junction kept 13 bases outside the gene matches. This CDR3 region has 18 residues. The CDR3 region has the DNA TGTGCCAGCTCACCACAGTCCGCACTAGCGAGAGTTTACAATGAGCAGTTCTTC. This translates into CASSPQSALARVYNEQFF.

This clone was recorded once. The genes are TRBV5-4 and TRBJ2-7, with TRBD1 matching over 7 bases. V shed 3 bases, J shed 3 bases, and the junction held 3 bases outside the gene matches. Germline V gene lookup returns CDR1 SGHNT and CDR2 YYREEE (reference sequence). The CDR3 runs to 13 residues. For the CDR3, the DNA is TGTGCCAGCAGCTACGGGACAGACTACGAGCAGTACTTC. Residues: CASSYGTDYEQYF.

This chain uses TRBV5-6 with TRBJ1-1, with a weak D call TRBD1 (6 bases). Germline V gene data show CDR1 as SGHDT and CDR2 as YYEEEE. The CDR3 length is 15 residues. Trimming removed 6 bases from V and 1 base from J, with 16 bases in between. The CDR3 here is CASTPRGSWNTEAFF. CDR3 DNA: TGTGCCAGCACCCCCAGGGGATCTTGGAACACTGAAGCTTTCTTT. Supplemented by reference TRBV5-6 and TRBJ1-1, the full variable domain reads DAGVTQSPTHLIKTRGQQVTLRCSPKSGHDTVSWYQQALGQGPQFIFQYYEEEERQRGNFPDRFSGHQFPNYSSELNVNALLLGDSALYLCASTPRGSWNTEAFFGQGTRLTVV.

This chain joins TRBV5-6 and TRBJ1-5, with D unresolved. Germline loops: CDR1 SGHDT, CDR2 YYEEEE. Trimming took off 6 bases at V and 5 bases at J, with 15 bases between the two ends. The length of the CDR3 is 14 residues. The CDR3 reads CASTLRYGDQPQHF. The CDR3 DNA is TGTGCCAGCACTCTTCGGTACGGTGATCAGCCCCAGCATTTT.

The CDR3 nucleotides read TGTGCCAGTAGCCGGGACAGGGGGGAGCAGTACTTC. Its protein is CASSRDRGEQYF. J is TRBJ2-7 and V is TRBV19; 11 bases map to TRBD1. The length of the CDR3 is 12 residues. Germline CDR1 and CDR2: LNHDA and SQIVND (reference sequence). V dropped 6 bases and J dropped 7; count of bases not matched to a gene: 2.

This clone was observed a handful of times. This chain joins TRBV25-1 and TRBJ2-7, with 10 bases lining up with TRBD1. With 4 bases clipped from V and 4 bases from J, the junction kept 16 bases outside the gene matches. Germline CDR1 and CDR2: MGHDK and SYGVNS. CDR3 length equals 18 residues. This CDR3 is CASSAPGQGSQSMYEQYF. DNA of the CDR3: TGTGCCAGCAGTGCACCGGGACAGGGGTCCCAATCGATGTACGAGCAGTACTTC.

The V gene is TRBV6-6, the J gene TRBJ2-7; 9 nucleotides line up with TRBD1. The CDR3 has 15 residues. Trimming removed 5 bases from V and 6 bases from J; junction bases left unmatched: 11. Germline values: CDR1 MNHNY, CDR2 SVGAGI (reference sequence). The chain's CDR3 is CASSPGQGLSGEQYF. As DNA, the CDR3 is TGTGCCAGCAGTCCGGGACAGGGATTAAGCGGCGAGCAGTACTTC.

In its sample, this clone was seen a few times. V usage is TRBV6-6 and J usage is TRBJ2-7; 7 bases match TRBD2. Germline V gene data show CDR1 as MNHNY and CDR2 as SVGAGI (reference sequence). The CDR3 totals 12 residues. The V gene end was trimmed by 7 bases and the J gene end by 7 bases; junction bases not matched to a gene: 7. The CDR3 sequence: CASMGGLGEQYF. The CDR3, as DNA: TGTGCCAGCATGGGGGGGTTGGGGGAGCAGTACTTC.

The rearrangement uses TRBV6-5 and TRBJ2-7, with TRBD1 matching over 8 bases. Germline-derived CDR1 and CDR2 are MNHEY and SVGAGI. The CDR3 extends over 14 amino acids. V gave up 7 bases and J gave up 4 bases; unmatched junction bases: 9. The CDR3: CASTRTGKWYEQYF. The CDR3 DNA reads TGTGCCAGCACCAGGACAGGGAAGTGGTACGAGCAGTACTTC.